This TCR beta chain emerged from a study of T cells expressing NK-cell markers. For this clonotype: The antigen is not known.

The authors made TCR beta cDNA libraries by 5'RACE template switching. This switching added a universal primer site and UMIs. TCRdb re-called the 5' RACE reads and gives one entry per CDR3 protein, without DNA. Its listing shows some 500,000 distinct CDR3 sequences. Study results and limitations: Expanded clones of NKG2C+ T cells had an unclear HCMV specificity. In a few donors, dominant clonotypes made up 28.3-60.1% of CD3+CD56-NKG2C+ cells.

Germline V lookup: CDR1 SEHNR, CDR2 FQNEAQ (reference sequence). This CDR3 is built from 16 residues. The V gene is TRBV7-9, the J gene TRBJ2-1. The sequence was collected from a woman between 45 and 60 years old in good health. Specimen: blood T cells: a sorted CD56 or NKG2C T cell subset, CD4+ or CD8+ T cells, or bulk PBMC T cells (not recorded which). CDR3 region: CASSLESIGSYNEQFF.